Listed below are T cell receptor beta chains from one sample, sequenced in a study of shared clonotypes between healthy human individuals. Sequenced by immunoSEQ multiplex PCR; TCRdb stores in-frame clones only, minus some. The data contain under 1,900,000 clones, around 98.5% of them singletons. What was sequenced was naive CD4+ T cells sorted from blood. These receptors were obtained from a man aged 30-40 years in good health. Both conserved end residues are part of each CDR3. The D gene is left open where the match is weak. The listing skips clone size in some rows; elsewhere it reads once, few, many or a size class.

CDR3 protein	CDR3 DNA	D gene	CDR3 length	V gene	J gene	clone size
CASSPLASGRSAYEQYF	TGTGCCAGCTCACCACTAGCTAGCGGGAGGAGCGCCTACGAGCAGTACTTC	TRBD2	17	TRBV18	TRBJ2-7	.
CASSLGDNQPQHF	TGCGCCAGCAGCTTAGGGGATAATCAGCCCCAGCATTTT	.	13	TRBV5-1	TRBJ1-5	.
CASSLSRESETQYF	TGTGCCAGCAGCCTCTCCAGGGAAAGCGAGACCCAGTACTTC	.	14	TRBV7-9	TRBJ2-5	.
CASSFLGTPREQYF	TGTGCCAGCAGTTTCCTCGGGACTCCTAGGGAGCAGTACTTC	.	14	TRBV28	TRBJ2-7	.
CARSLAPREGQETQYF	TGTGCCAGAAGCTTGGCTCCGCGGGAGGGCCAAGAGACCCAGTACTTC	TRBD2	16	TRBV5-3	TRBJ2-5	.
CASSQEGGYNEQFF	TGTGCCAGCAGCCAAGAAGGGGGCTACAATGAGCAGTTCTTC	.	14	TRBV14	TRBJ2-1	.
CAGKQGDNEKLFF	TGTGCCGGCAAACAGGGAGACAATGAAAAACTGTTTTTT	.	13	TRBV7-2	TRBJ1-4	.
CASSLLGQAPYEQYF	TGTGCCAGCAGCTTACTGGGGCAGGCTCCTTACGAGCAGTACTTC	.	15	TRBV7-2	TRBJ2-7	.
CASSLILAPEQFF	TGTGCCAGCAGCTTAATCCTAGCACCCGAGCAGTTCTTC	.	13	TRBV11-1	TRBJ2-1	.
CASSPGTGFTRRANVLTF	TGTGCCAGCAGTCCGGGGACAGGGTTTACCCGTCGGGCCAACGTCCTGACTTTC	TRBD1	18	TRBV27	TRBJ2-6	.
CASSLLRSDTQYF	TGTGCCAGCAGCCTCCTGCGGTCAGATACGCAGTATTTT	.	13	TRBV5-6	TRBJ2-3	.
CASSLGGFVETQYF	TGTGCCAGCAGTCTGGGGGGATTCGTTGAGACCCAGTACTTC	.	14	TRBV28	TRBJ2-5	.
CASSGMGLAGGLETQYF	TGTGCCAGCAGTGGTATGGGACTAGCGGGAGGACTCGAGACCCAGTACTTC	TRBD2	17	TRBV6-1	TRBJ2-5	.
CATSREGVGANVLTF	TGTGCCACCAGCAGAGAAGGGGTGGGGGCCAACGTCCTGACTTTC	.	15	TRBV15	TRBJ2-6	.
CASRRGSGRYTDTQYF	TGTGCCAGCAGACGTGGGAGCGGGAGATATACAGATACGCAGTATTTT	TRBD2	16	TRBV11-2	TRBJ2-3	.
CAATTGTGSYEQYF	TGCGCCGCAACGACCGGGACAGGCTCCTACGAGCAGTACTTC	TRBD1	14	TRBV10-2	TRBJ2-7	.
CASSVAGRLLGEQFF	TGTGCCAGCAGCGTAGCGGGACGGCTACTAGGGGAGCAGTTCTTC	.	15	TRBV9	TRBJ2-1	.
CAWSVGLAKNIQYF	TGTGCCTGGAGTGTCGGTCTAGCCAAAAACATTCAGTACTTC	.	14	TRBV30	TRBJ2-4	.
CSVELTPMLASGKVGREQYF	TGCAGCGTTGAATTGACCCCGATGTTGGCTAGCGGGAAAGTTGGGCGCGAGCAGTACTTC	TRBD2	20	TRBV29-1	TRBJ2-7	.
CASSLDGGLVGEQYF	TGTGCCAGCAGCTTAGATGGGGGACTAGTCGGTGAGCAGTACTTC	TRBD2	15	TRBV11-3	TRBJ2-7	.
CASSISTSVKETQYF	TGCGCCAGCAGCATATCGACTAGCGTCAAAGAGACCCAGTACTTC	TRBD2	15	TRBV5-1	TRBJ2-5	.
CSVLDGVSNTEAFF	TGCAGCGTCCTAGACGGGGTTTCGAACACTGAAGCTTTCTTT	.	14	TRBV29-1	TRBJ1-1	.
CASSGSGSSYEQYF	TGTGCCAGTAGTGGTAGCGGGAGCTCCTACGAGCAGTACTTC	TRBD2	14	TRBV19	TRBJ2-7	.
CASRDALANQPQHF	TGTGCCAGCAGAGACGCCCTCGCCAATCAGCCCCAGCATTTT	.	14	TRBV6-6	TRBJ1-5	.
CASSPAIDGTGELFF	TGTGCCAGCAGCCCCGCGATTGATGGCACCGGGGAGCTGTTTTTT	.	15	TRBV5-4	TRBJ2-2	.
CASSWDGTYEQYF	TGTGCCAGCAGCTGGGACGGGACCTACGAGCAGTACTTC	.	13	TRBV5-8	TRBJ2-7	.
CASSLELGESYGYTF	TGTGCCAGCAGCTTAGAGCTAGGGGAATCCTATGGCTACACCTTC	.	15	TRBV11-2	TRBJ1-2	.
CASSYATGASTDTQYF	TGTGCCAGCAGTTACGCAACAGGGGCGAGCACAGATACGCAGTATTTT	TRBD1	16	TRBV6-5	TRBJ2-3	.
CASSVQGYEQYF	TGTGCCAGCAGCGTACAGGGTTACGAGCAGTACTTC	.	12	TRBV5-4	TRBJ2-7	.
CASSLEGQGLDEQYF	TGTGCCAGCAGCTTAGAGGGACAGGGGTTGGACGAGCAGTACTTC	TRBD1	15	TRBV5-6	TRBJ2-7	.
CASSHIGHLETQYF	TGTGCCAGCTCGCACATCGGACATCTGGAGACCCAGTACTTC	.	14	TRBV18	TRBJ2-5	.
CASVGQNTGELFF	TGTGCCAGCGTCGGACAGAACACCGGGGAGCTGTTTTTT	.	13	TRBV6-1	TRBJ2-2	.
CASRYPFPGGIQYF	TGTGCCAGCAGATATCCGTTCCCGGGGGGCATTCAGTACTTC	TRBD2	14	TRBV27	TRBJ2-4	.
CASSVFSGKGNEQFF	TGTGCCAGCAGCGTGTTTAGCGGGAAAGGAAATGAGCAGTTCTTC	TRBD2	15	TRBV9	TRBJ2-1	.
CAIRGLAGTYEQYF	TGTGCCATCAGGGGACTAGCGGGGACCTACGAGCAGTACTTC	TRBD2	14	TRBV10-3	TRBJ2-7	once
CASSSALTSGNTIYF	TGTGCCAGCAGCTCCGCCCTGACCTCTGGAAACACCATATATTTT	.	15	TRBV7-8	TRBJ1-3	.